This record looks at one T cell receptor (beta chain) sequence and its context. V lost 4 bases to trimming and J lost 5 bases, with 12 bases between them. CDR1 and CDR2 (germline): MNHNY, SVGAGI (reference sequence). The CDR3 covers 14 residues. In the study's own analysis: Estimation of nucleated cell counts relied on the amplification of reference gene primers. TCRdb's copy holds only in-frame clones and misses some; the assay was immunoSEQ multiplex PCR. The D gene and trimming were derived from the DNA, and the V and J assignments and clone size from that table. The sample contains roughly 77,000 clones, 77% of which appear only once. The data belong to a study of blood T cell repertoires in COVID-19. Study in general: Material from acute and convalescent COVID-19 was sourced from the United States, Italy and Spain. T cells, B-cell-depleted T cells, or PBMCs provided the cDNA or gDNA that served as material.

The TCR originated in a human donor in a cohort sampled during active COVID-19. The chain employs TRBV6-6 and TRBJ1-5; perhaps TRBD1 as D (5 bases). The sequencing sample was made of peripheral blood. CDR3: CASSSRGGDQPQHF. In nucleotides, the CDR3 is TGTGCCAGCAGTTCCCGGGGGGGGGATCAGCCCCAGCATTTT.